This note documents a single TCR beta chain sequence. Its antigen remains unidentified. Produced via immunoSEQ multiplex PCR; TCRdb's table is partial and in-frame only. The sample comprises 130,000 to 150,000 clones, roughly 88% of which are singletons, and roughly 2% rests with the top ten. The data derive from a study of T cell responses to AZD1222 COVID-19 vaccine. Findings and caveats of the study: Baseline antibody screening turned up just a handful of seropositive AZD1222 recipients. Donors were largely white British and mainly female; clonal diversity was possibly underestimated.

This CDR3 contains 14 residues. CDR1 and CDR2 from the germline V gene are SGHRS and YFSETQ. V was pared by 0 bases and J by 5 bases, with 4 bases of the junction left unmatched. The material was peripheral blood, obtained on day 0 of AZD1222 vaccination. J is TRBJ2-7 and V is TRBV5-1, with 8 bases lining up with TRBD1. This TCR derives from an adult in good health. The CDR3 is CASSLGGQGNEQYF. The CDR3 DNA is TGCGCCAGCAGCTTGGGTGGACAGGGAAACGAGCAGTACTTC. The whole variable domain, filled in from reference TRBV5-1 and TRBJ2-7, reads KAGVTQTPRYLIKTRGQQVTLSCSPISGHRSVSWYQQTPGQGLQFLFEYFSETQRNKGNFPGRFSGRQFSNSRSEMNVSTLELGDSALYLCASSLGGQGNEQYFGPGTRLTVT.